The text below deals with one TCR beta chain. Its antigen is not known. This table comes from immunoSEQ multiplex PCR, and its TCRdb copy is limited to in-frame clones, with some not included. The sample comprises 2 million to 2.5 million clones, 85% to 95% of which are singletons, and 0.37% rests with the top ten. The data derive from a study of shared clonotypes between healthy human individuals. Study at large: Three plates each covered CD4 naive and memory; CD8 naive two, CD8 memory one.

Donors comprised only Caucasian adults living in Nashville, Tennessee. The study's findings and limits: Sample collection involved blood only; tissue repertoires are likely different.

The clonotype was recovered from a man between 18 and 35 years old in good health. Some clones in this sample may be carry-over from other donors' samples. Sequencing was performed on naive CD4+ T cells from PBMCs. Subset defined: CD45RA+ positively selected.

The CDR3 DNA sequence: TGTGCCAGCAGCGTTACAGGGGGCGTCGACACCGGGGAGCTGTTTTTT. Residues: CASSVTGGVDTGELFF. The rearrangement joins TRBV6-6 to TRBJ2-2, with TRBD1 matching 9 bases. CDR3 size: 16 residues. After removal of 6 bases from V and 3 bases from J, the junction contained 8 bases not matched to a gene. Germline V gene lookup returns CDR1 MNHNY and CDR2 SVGAGI (reference sequence).